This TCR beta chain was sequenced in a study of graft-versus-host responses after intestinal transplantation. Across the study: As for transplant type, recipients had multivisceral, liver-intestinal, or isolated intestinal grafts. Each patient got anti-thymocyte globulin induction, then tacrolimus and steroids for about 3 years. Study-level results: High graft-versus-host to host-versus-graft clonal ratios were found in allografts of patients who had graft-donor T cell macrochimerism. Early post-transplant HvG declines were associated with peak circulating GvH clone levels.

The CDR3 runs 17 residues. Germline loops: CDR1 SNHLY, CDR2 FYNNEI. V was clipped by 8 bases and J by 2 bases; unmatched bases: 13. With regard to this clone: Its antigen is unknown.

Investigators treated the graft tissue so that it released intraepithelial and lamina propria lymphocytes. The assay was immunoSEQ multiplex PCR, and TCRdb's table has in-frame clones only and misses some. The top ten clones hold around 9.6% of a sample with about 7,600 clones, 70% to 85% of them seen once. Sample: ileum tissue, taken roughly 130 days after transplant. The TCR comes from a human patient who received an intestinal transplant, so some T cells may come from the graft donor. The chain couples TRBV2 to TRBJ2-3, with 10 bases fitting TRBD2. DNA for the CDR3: TGTGCCAGCCGACGAAAACTAGCGGGGTACGACACAGATACGCAGTATTTT. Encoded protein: CASRRKLAGYDTDTQYF.